This is a list of T cell receptor beta chains from one sample in a study of T-cell reconstitution after alpha-beta-depleted transplantation in children. TCRdb processed the PCR reads anew with MiXCR; each CDR3 protein has one entry. The data contain around 580,000 distinct CDR3 sequences, 27% of them singletons. Sequenced here: PBMCs, sampled before TCRalphabeta/CD19-depleted stem cell transplant. The origin of the receptors is a boy in the first two years of life with Wiskott-Aldrich syndrome, due to receive a stem cell transplant. Each CDR3 is given with its conserved first and last residue. Fields, in order: V gene, clone size, J gene, D gene, CDR3 protein, CDR3 DNA. The D gene is left open where the match is weak. Not every row has a clone size; where given, it reads once, few, many or a size class.

TRBV7-3	.	TRBJ1-2	.	CANSFYGPGGEGYTF	TGTGCCAACTCATTTTATGGCCCCGGTGGCGAGGGCTACACCTTC
TRBV24-1	.	TRBJ2-1	TRBD2	CATSDVTSGISNEQFF	TGTGCCACCAGTGATGTGACTAGCGGGATATCAAATGAGCAGTTCTTC
TRBV20-1	.	TRBJ2-1	.	CSAKPGGLIHNEQFF	TGCAGTGCAAAACCTGGGGGGCTGATCCACAATGAGCAGTTCTTC
TRBV9	few	TRBJ2-1	.	CASSAVSIPHEQFF	TGTGCCAGCAGCGCCGTCAGTATACCCCATGAGCAGTTCTTC
TRBV7-2	.	TRBJ2-5	TRBD2	CASSFSGLVSETQYF	TGTGCCAGCAGCTTCTCGGGACTAGTATCCGAGACCCAGTACTTC
TRBV5-1	.	TRBJ2-7	.	CASSFLGSPYEQYF	TGCGCCAGCAGCTTCCTGGGCAGCCCCTACGAGCAGTACTTC
TRBV5-1	.	TRBJ2-7	.	CASSLGRERVYEQYF	TGCGCCAGCAGCTTGGGACGGGAGAGGGTTTACGAGCAGTACTTC
TRBV7-6	few	TRBJ2-3	TRBD2	CASSPPVLAGGTDTQYF	TGTGCCAGCAGCCCCCCCGTACTAGCGGGAGGAACAGATACGCAGTATTTT
TRBV3-1	.	TRBJ2-1	.	CASSQSHRVDEQFF	TGTGCCAGCAGCCAAAGCCACAGGGTGGATGAGCAGTTCTTC
TRBV12-3/TRBV12-4	.	TRBJ2-1	TRBD2	CASKGLANYNEQFF	TGTGCCAGCAAAGGACTAGCGAACTACAATGAGCAGTTCTTC
TRBV5-1	.	TRBJ2-1	.	CASSLGSPNEQFF	TGCGCCAGCAGCTTGGGGTCCCCCAATGAGCAGTTCTTC
TRBV7-9	.	TRBJ1-2	.	CASSLARGPVDGYTF	TGTGCCAGCAGCTTAGCGCGAGGGCCAGTAGATGGCTACACCTTC
TRBV27	.	TRBJ2-2	.	CASSFTAARVFTGELFF	TGTGCCAGCAGCTTTACCGCGGCGAGGGTGTTCACCGGGGAGCTGTTTTTT
TRBV5-1	.	TRBJ2-2	.	CASSLDSSFGELFF	TGCGCCAGCAGCTTGGATAGCTCTTTCGGGGAGCTGTTTTTT
TRBV4-1	.	TRBJ2-3	TRBD2	CASSQEGLAVSTDTQYF	TGCGCCAGCAGCCAAGAAGGACTAGCGGTCTCCACAGATACGCAGTATTTT
TRBV6-4	.	TRBJ2-2	TRBD2	CASSGLAGAGELFF	TGTGCCAGCAGTGGTTTAGCGGGAGCCGGGGAGCTGTTTTTT
TRBV7-9	few	TRBJ2-5	TRBD1	CASSFLPGGLETQYF	TGTGCCAGCAGCTTCCTCCCAGGGGGCCTAGAGACCCAGTACTTC